Shown below are 13 T cell receptor beta chains from a single sample sequenced in a study of T cells in women clearing cervical HPV infection. Repertoires were generated with immunoSEQ multiplex PCR, while TCRdb's copy carries only in-frame clones and drops some. The sample table sets out fewer than 40,000 clones. Material for sequencing was blood buffy coat. The receptors derive from a woman aged 18 to 75 with a cervical HPV16 infection that either progressed to CIN3+ or cleared (not recorded which).

As to this clone: From the germline J gene comes the end of the CDR3, since the read stops 3 residues before it. The chain uses TRBV6-4 and TRBJ1-6; a weak D match, TRBD1 (5 bases). The germline V and J ends were trimmed by 5 bases and 6 bases, with 11 bases remaining between them. CDR1 and CDR2 from the germline V gene are MRHNA and SNTAGT. The CDR3 totals 14 residues. The DNA read from the CDR3 is TGTGCCAGCAGTAGGGGTGTTGGTAATTCACCC. Its translation: CASSRGVGNSP. The whole CDR3 reads CASSRGVGNSPLHF.

A word on this clone: Coverage ceases 3 residues before the CDR3 finishes, and the germline J gene fills in the end. V gene TRBV29-1 combines with J gene TRBJ2-1; a weak D match, TRBD2 (6 bases). Germline V gene lookup returns CDR1 SQVTM and CDR2 ANQGSEA. The CDR3 sequence is 13 residues long. The V and J ends lost 6 bases and 4 bases respectively, with 13 bases between them. The sequenced CDR3 bases are TGCAGCGTCGGGACTCCTCTGTACAATGAG. Translation: CSVGTPLYNE. The entire CDR3 protein is CSVGTPLYNEQFF.

Points on this clone: The CDR3 end is not reached by the read, which stops 3 residues before it; the germline J gene fills it in. The chain is built from TRBV7-6 and TRBJ2-1, with a tentative D call TRBD1 (6 bases). The ends were cut back, 5 bases at V and 7 bases at J, with 15 bases in the middle. The CDR3 length is 14 residues. The V gene's germline CDR1 is SGHVS and CDR2 FNYEAQ. CDR3 protein: CASSTSPQGNEQFF. CDR3 DNA (partial): TGTGCCAGCAGCACCTCCCCCCAGGGGAATGAG.

Frequency places this clone as medium-sized (0.01 to 0.1%). The read gets to within 3 residues of the CDR3 end, and the germline J gene fills in the rest. The chain couples TRBV15 to TRBJ1-1; 7 nucleotides match TRBD1. This CDR3 is 13 amino acids long. Unmatched junction bases numbered 2, after V lost 1 base and J lost 6 bases. CDR1 LNHNV and CDR2 YYDKDF come from the germline V gene (reference sequence). The sequenced CDR3 bases are TGTGCCACCAGCAGAGGACAGGGAGCTGAA. Residues: CATSRGQGAE. The CDR3 as a whole reads CATSRGQGAEAFF.

Note on this clone: With the read ending 3 residues before the CDR3 end, the germline J gene is used to fill in that end. V is TRBV2 and J is TRBJ2-7; D possibly uses TRBD1 or TRBD2 (6 bases each). CDR1 and CDR2 from the germline V gene are SNHLY and FYNNEI. The CDR3 consists of 14 residues. Trimming shortened V by 6 bases and J by 0 bases, and 12 bases separated the two germline ends. The chain's CDR3 is CASRARDNSYEQYF. The sequenced part of the CDR3 DNA is TGTGCCAGCAGGGCGCGGGACAACTCCTACGAG.

As regards this clone: Coverage ceases 3 residues before the CDR3 finishes, and the germline J gene fills in the end. This chain uses TRBV19 with TRBJ2-5; no firm D call. Germline loops: CDR1 LNHDA, CDR2 SQIVND (reference sequence). V lost 3 bases to trimming and J lost 1 base, with 9 bases between them. CDR3 length: 14 residues. Partial CDR3 DNA: TGTGCCAGTAGTATGGGCTTGGCCCAAGAGACC. Translated: CASSMGLAQET. Given in full, the CDR3 is CASSMGLAQETQYF.

Of note for this clone: The read halts 3 residues ahead of the CDR3 end, with the missing end drawn from the germline J gene. The V and J genes are TRBV20-1 and TRBJ2-7; 9 bases map to TRBD2. The CDR3 runs 15 residues. Losses at the gene ends were 6 bases for V and 4 bases for J; bases not matched to a gene: 13. The V gene's germline CDR1 is DFQATT and CDR2 SNEGSKA (reference sequence). The covered CDR3 bases are TGCAGTGCGAGACGGGGGGCTAGCGGGGTTTACGAG. Translated, it gives CSARRGASGVYE. The entire CDR3 is CSARRGASGVYEQYF.

As regards this clone: The read gets to within 3 residues of the CDR3 end, and the germline J gene fills in the rest. V gene TRBV7-9 combines with J gene TRBJ2-5; D ambiguous. This CDR3 is built from 13 residues. Trimming pared 7 bases from V and 2 bases from J, leaving 11 bases between. Germline V gene lookup returns CDR1 SEHNR and CDR2 FQNEAQ (reference sequence). The CDR3 bases that were read are TGTGCCAGCACCCCCGTAGGGCAAGAGACC. This translates into CASTPVGQET. In full, the CDR3 reads CASTPVGQETQYF. Full variable domain (outside the CDR3, taken from reference TRBV7-9 and TRBJ2-5): DTGVSQNPRHKITKRGQNVTFRCDPISEHNRLYWYRQTLGQGPEFLTYFQNEAQLEKSRLLSDRFSAERPKGSFSTLEIQRTEQGDSAMYLCASTPVGQETQYFGPGTRLLVL.

The CDR3: CASSLDGVGNYGYTF. The DNA read from the CDR3 is TGCGCCAGCAGCTTGGACGGGGTAGGGAACTATGGC. The chain couples TRBV5-1 to TRBJ1-2; no definite D call. The read stops 3 residues short of the end of the CDR3; the missing end is completed from the germline J gene. Germline lookup yields CDR1 SGHRS and CDR2 YFSETQ. The germline V and J ends were trimmed by 0 bases and 2 bases, with 11 bases remaining between them. This CDR3 region has 15 residues.

Concerning this clone itself: The observed sequence ends 3 residues before the CDR3 terminus, with the missing tail filled in from the germline J gene. The V and J genes are TRBV7-9 and TRBJ2-5; 8 bases line up with TRBD2. CDR3 length equals 14 residues. CDR1 and CDR2 from the germline V gene are SEHNR and FQNEAQ (reference sequence). V lost 3 bases and J lost 5; bases outside the gene matches: 5. The CDR3 reads CASSFDGGAETQYF. The sequenced CDR3 bases are TGTGCCAGCAGCTTTGACGGGGGGGCGGAGACC.

As regards this clone: The read ends 3 residues shy of where the CDR3 ends; the end is completed using the germline J gene. The chain joins TRBV5-1 to TRBJ2-5; 8 bases agree with TRBD1. Germline loops: CDR1 SGHRS, CDR2 YFSETQ. The CDR3 spans 14 residues. The V and J ends lost 5 bases and 5 bases, in that order; junction bases with no gene match: 8. CDR3 bases read: TGCGCCAGCAGTCGGACAGGGCCCTGGGAGACC. Protein sequence: CASSRTGPWET. Given in full, the CDR3 is CASSRTGPWETQYF.

CDR3 bases read: TGTGCCAGCACCCGATTAACGACTAGCGGGAGAATTTACGAG. As protein: CASTRLTTSGRIYE. From start to end, the CDR3 is CASTRLTTSGRIYEQYF. V usage is TRBV2 and J usage is TRBJ2-7, with TRBD2 matching over 12 bases. The DNA ends 3 residues before the CDR3 does, and the rest of the CDR3 is filled in from the germline J gene. From germline, CDR1 is SNHLY and CDR2 FYNNEI. J gave up 4 bases and V 7 bases, and 14 bases lay outside the gene matches. The CDR3 loop spans 17 amino acids.

A word on this clone: The CDR3 is cut off 3 residues early in the read; its end comes from the germline J gene. The genes are TRBV2 and TRBJ2-7, with D tentatively TRBD1 (5 bases). V lost 6 bases and J 0 bases, leaving 6 bases between the germline ends. CDR3 length: 12 amino acids. Per germline, CDR1 SNHLY and CDR2 FYNNEI. The DNA read from the CDR3 is TGTGCCAGCAGGGACAACTCCTACGAG. It specifies CASRDNSYE. The whole CDR3 protein reads CASRDNSYEQYF.